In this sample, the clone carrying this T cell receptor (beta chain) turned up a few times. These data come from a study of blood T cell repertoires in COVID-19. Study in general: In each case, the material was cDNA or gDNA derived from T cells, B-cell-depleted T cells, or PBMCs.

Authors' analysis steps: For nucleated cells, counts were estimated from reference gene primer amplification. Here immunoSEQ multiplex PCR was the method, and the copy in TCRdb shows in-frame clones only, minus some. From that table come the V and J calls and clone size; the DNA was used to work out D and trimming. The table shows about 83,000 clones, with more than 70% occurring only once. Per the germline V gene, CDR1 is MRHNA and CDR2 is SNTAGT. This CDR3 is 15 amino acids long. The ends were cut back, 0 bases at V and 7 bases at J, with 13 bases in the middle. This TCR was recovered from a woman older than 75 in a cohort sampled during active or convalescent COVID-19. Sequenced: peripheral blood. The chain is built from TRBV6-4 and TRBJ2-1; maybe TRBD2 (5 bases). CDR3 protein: CASSDSTEAGNEQFF. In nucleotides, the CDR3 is TGTGCCAGCAGTGACTCGACCGAGGCGGGTAATGAGCAGTTCTTC.